Presented here are 13 T cell receptor beta chains from one specimen sequenced in a study of shared clonotypes between healthy human individuals. The table came from immunoSEQ multiplex PCR; TCRdb's copy has only in-frame clones and leaves some out. Among 2,500,000 or so clones, 90% to 95% were seen once, and the ten largest hold roughly 0.13%. Input material: naive CD4+ T cells sorted from blood. Subset noted: CD45RA+ positively selected. These receptors all come from a man aged 18-30 years in good health.

This clone was counted once. The chain employs TRBV10-3 and TRBJ1-1; 8 nucleotides line up with TRBD1. CDR1 and CDR2 from the germline V gene are ENHRY and SYGVKD. CDR3 length: 14 amino acids. V lost 6 bases and J lost 2; bases outside the gene matches: 5. For the CDR3, the DNA is TGTGCCATCAGACCGACAGGGGAAAACACTGAAGCTTTCTTT. This translates into CAIRPTGENTEAFF.

The genes are TRBV10-3 and TRBJ2-1; 7 bases are a match to TRBD1. Germline trimming cut 6 bases from V and 0 bases from J; bases unmatched to any gene: 11. This CDR3 has 17 amino acids. Germline V gives CDR1 ENHRY, CDR2 SYGVKD. This CDR3 is CAISPNRGYSSYNEQFF. The CDR3 nucleotides read TGTGCCATCAGCCCAAACAGGGGCTACAGCTCCTACAATGAGCAGTTCTTC.

This clone showed up just a few times. The chain uses TRBV7-9 and TRBJ1-3, with D unresolved. V lost 5 bases and J 3 bases, leaving 14 bases between the germline ends. CDR1 is SEHNR and CDR2 is FQNEAQ in the germline V gene (reference sequence). CDR3 size: 15 residues. The CDR3 DNA reads TGTGCCAGCAGCACCTCGTTCACGAGTGGAAACACCATATATTTT. This translates into CASSTSFTSGNTIYF.

In regard to this clone: Distinct nucleotide sequences in the sample also encode this CDR3. In DNA, the CDR3 is TGTGCCAGCTCGCCTGGACAGGGCATGAACACTGAAGCTTTCTTT. This gives the protein CASSPGQGMNTEAFF. The V and J genes are TRBV18 and TRBJ1-1; 8 nucleotides align to TRBD1. After removal of 6 bases from V and 0 bases from J, the junction contained 6 bases not matched to a gene. CDR3 size: 15 residues. The germline V gene has CDR1 KGHSH and CDR2 LQKENI.

The genes are TRBV6-1 and TRBJ1-2; TRBD1 agrees at 10 bases. V lost 5 bases, J lost 7 bases, and 7 bases stayed unmatched. This CDR3 has 14 residues. Germline V gene lookup returns CDR1 MNHNS and CDR2 SASEGT. CDR3 amino acids: CASSPGTGVGGYTF. The CDR3 nucleotides are TGTGCCAGCAGTCCCGGGACAGGGGTAGGTGGCTACACCTTC.

V is TRBV6-1 and J is TRBJ1-2, with unresolved D. The CDR3 is 13 residues long. V was cut by 0 bases and J by 8 bases, with 10 bases left in between. The germline gives CDR1 MNHNS, CDR2 SASEGT. CDR3 bases: TGTGCCAGCAGTGAAGCTGGCTGGTACGGCTACACCTTC. Translated: CASSEAGWYGYTF.

The J gene is TRBJ1-2, the V gene TRBV9, with D maybe TRBD1 (5 bases). Germline V gene data show CDR1 as SGDLS and CDR2 as YYNGEE. V lost 6 bases to trimming and J lost 4 bases, with 13 bases between them. The CDR3 has 13 residues. The CDR3 DNA reads TGTGCCAGCAATCGGGGGGAGGCCTATGGCTACACCTTC. Its translation: CASNRGEAYGYTF. Combining the CDR3 with reference TRBV9 and TRBJ1-2 gives the whole variable domain DSGVTQTPKHLITATGQRVTLRCSPRSGDLSVYWYQQSLDQGLQFLIQYYNGEERAKGNILERFSAQQFPDLHSELNLSSLELGDSALYFCASNRGEAYGYTFGSGTRLTVV.

V gene TRBV10-3 combines with J gene TRBJ1-6, with a tentative D call TRBD1 (5 bases). The CDR3 consists of 13 residues. CDR1 ENHRY and CDR2 SYGVKD come from the germline V gene. Trimming stripped 7 bases from V and 8 bases from J, with 12 bases between. The CDR3 region is CAITGGADSPLHF. Written as DNA, the CDR3 is TGTGCCATCACAGGAGGGGCTGATTCACCCCTCCACTTT.

The chain carries TRBV7-2 and TRBJ1-3; D unclear. The CDR3 spans 15 residues. CDR1 and CDR2 from the germline V gene are SGHTA and FQGNSA. The germline V and J ends were trimmed by 3 bases and 1 base, with 10 bases remaining between them. The CDR3 sequence: CASSFVGGSGNTIYF. As DNA, the CDR3 is TGTGCCAGCAGCTTTGTCGGTGGGTCTGGAAACACCATATATTTT. The whole variable domain, remainder taken from reference TRBV7-2 and TRBJ1-3, is GAGVSQSPSNKVTEKGKDVELRCDPISGHTALYWYRQSLGQGLEFLIYFQGNSAPDKSGLPSDRFSAERTGGSVSTLTIQRTQQEDSAVYLCASSFVGGSGNTIYFGEGSWLTVV.

Comment on this clone: Relative to the germline gene, one junction end is altered; a read error may explain this. This specimen includes other DNA sequences encoding the same CDR3. The J gene is TRBJ1-2, the V gene TRBV7-2; TRBD1 might be the D (5 bases). This CDR3 spans 18 amino acids. Germline V gene data show CDR1 as SGHTA and CDR2 as FQGNSA. The CDR3 sequence: CASTLGLGDLLANYGYTF. DNA of the CDR3: TGTGCCAGCACCCTCGGGCTGGGGGATCTTTTAGCTAACTATGGCTACACTTTC.

The CDR3 protein is CASSVLGGHGYTF. For the CDR3, the DNA is TGTGCCAGCAGTGTTTTGGGGGGGCATGGCTACACCTTC. This sequence joins TRBV27 and TRBJ1-2; weak D call: TRBD1 (6 bases). The V end was cut by 5 bases, the J end by 6 bases, with 13 bases between. CDR1 MNHEY and CDR2 SMNVEV come from the germline V gene (reference sequence). There are 13 residues in the CDR3.

The V call is TRBV5-5, the J call TRBJ1-1; D ambiguous. The germline V and J ends were trimmed by 2 bases and 0 bases, with 8 bases remaining between them. CDR1 is SGHKS and CDR2 is YYEKEE in the germline V gene (reference sequence). The CDR3 sequence is 14 residues long. CDR3 protein: CASSFNHMNTEAFF. The DNA of the CDR3 is TGTGCCAGCAGCTTCAACCATATGAACACTGAAGCTTTCTTT. Variable domain in full (rest from reference TRBV5-5 and TRBJ1-1): DAGVTQSPTHLIKTRGQQVTLRCSPISGHKSVSWYQQVLGQGPQFIFQYYEKEERGRGNFPDRFSARQFPNYSSELNVNALLLGDSALYLCASSFNHMNTEAFFGQGTRLTVV.

The CDR3 region has the DNA TGTGCCAGCAGCACCCCATTGGGTACGCAGTATTTT. It specifies CASSTPLGTQYF. The rearrangement uses TRBV11-2 and TRBJ2-3; unclear D gene. CDR1 and CDR2 from the germline V gene are SGHAT and FQNNGV. V dropped 5 bases and J dropped 8 bases, with 11 bases sitting between them. The length of the CDR3 is 12 residues.